This entry is about one TCR beta chain. As yet, its antigen is unknown. Germline V CDR1 and CDR2: DFQATT, SNEGSKA (reference sequence). With 4 bases removed from V and 0 bases from J, the gap between germline ends came to 9 bases. CDR3 length equals 13 residues. This sample was taken from a study of early T cells in non-severe SARS-CoV-2 infection. In the study overall: Chains stayed unpaired after sequencing of bulk RNA from unsorted whole blood.

Study-level findings and limits: Missing private and CD4 specificities, VDJdb matching favored anti-spike CD8 responses.

The TCR library protocol was used to attach unique molecular identifiers. These identifiers were attached to individual cDNA molecules. TCRdb reprocessed the 5' RACE reads with MiXCR, giving one entry per CDR3 protein. The top ten hold around 6% of the sample, which has around 64,000 distinct CDR3 sequences, about an eighth seen once. Here the sequenced sample was whole blood, taken at baseline. The TCR was taken from an adult who was a healthcare worker with PCR-confirmed SARS-CoV-2 infection or an uninfected control (not recorded which). The rearrangement uses TRBV20-1 and TRBJ1-1, with TRBD1 as a possible D gene (6 bases). In DNA form, the CDR3 reads TGCAGTGCTAAGACAGGTTTGAACACTGAAGCTTTCTTT. Protein: CSAKTGLNTEAFF.